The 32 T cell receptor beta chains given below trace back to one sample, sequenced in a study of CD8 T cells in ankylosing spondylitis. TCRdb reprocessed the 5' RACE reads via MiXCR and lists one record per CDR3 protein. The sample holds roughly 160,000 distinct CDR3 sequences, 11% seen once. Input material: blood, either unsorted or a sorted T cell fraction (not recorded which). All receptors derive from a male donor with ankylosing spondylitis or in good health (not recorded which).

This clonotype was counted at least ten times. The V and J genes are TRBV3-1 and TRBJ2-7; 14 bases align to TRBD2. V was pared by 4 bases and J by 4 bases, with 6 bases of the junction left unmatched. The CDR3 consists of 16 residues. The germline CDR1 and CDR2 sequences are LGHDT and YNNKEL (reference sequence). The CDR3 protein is CASSPSGLAGAYEQYF. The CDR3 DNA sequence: TGTGCCAGCAGCCCATCGGGACTAGCGGGAGCTTACGAGCAGTACTTC.

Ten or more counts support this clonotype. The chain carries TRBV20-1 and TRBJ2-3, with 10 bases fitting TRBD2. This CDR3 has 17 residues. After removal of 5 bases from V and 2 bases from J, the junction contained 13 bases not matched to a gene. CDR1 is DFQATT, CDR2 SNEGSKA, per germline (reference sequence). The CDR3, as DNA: TGCAGTGCTCAGACCGGGACTAGCGTCTTCTACACAGATACGCAGTATTTT. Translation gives CSAQTGTSVFYTDTQYF.

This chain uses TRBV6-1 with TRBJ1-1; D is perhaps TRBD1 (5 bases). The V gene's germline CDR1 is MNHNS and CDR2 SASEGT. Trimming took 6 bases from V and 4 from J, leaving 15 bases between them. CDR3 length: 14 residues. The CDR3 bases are TGTGCCAGCAGCCCACGGGGGTCGGGCACTGAAGCTTTCTTT. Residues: CASSPRGSGTEAFF.

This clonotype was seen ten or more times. Written as DNA, the CDR3 is TGTGCCAGCAGTTACGTCGTCAACACCGGGGAGCTGTTTTTT. Translation gives CASSYVVNTGELFF. The chain joins TRBV6-5 to TRBJ2-2; no definite D call. Germline values: CDR1 MNHEY, CDR2 SVGAGI. With 2 bases removed from V and 2 bases from J, the gap between germline ends came to 6 bases. This CDR3 spans 14 amino acids.

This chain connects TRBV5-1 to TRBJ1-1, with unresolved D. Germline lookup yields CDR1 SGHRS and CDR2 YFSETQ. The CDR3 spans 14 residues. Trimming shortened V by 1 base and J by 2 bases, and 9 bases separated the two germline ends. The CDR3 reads CASSLKALNTEAFF. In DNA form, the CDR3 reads TGCGCCAGCAGCTTGAAGGCCCTTAACACTGAAGCTTTCTTT.

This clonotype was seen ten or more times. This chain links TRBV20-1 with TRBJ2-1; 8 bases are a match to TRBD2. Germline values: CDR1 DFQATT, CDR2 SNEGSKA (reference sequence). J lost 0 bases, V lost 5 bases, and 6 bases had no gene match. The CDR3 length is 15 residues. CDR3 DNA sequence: TGCAGTGCTCCCCAGCGGGGGAGCTCCTACAATGAGCAGTTCTTC. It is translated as CSAPQRGSSYNEQFF.

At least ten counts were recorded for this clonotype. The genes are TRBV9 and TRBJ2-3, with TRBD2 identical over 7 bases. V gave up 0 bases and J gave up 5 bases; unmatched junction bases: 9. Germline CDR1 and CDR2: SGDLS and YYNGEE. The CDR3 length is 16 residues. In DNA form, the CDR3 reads TGTGCCAGCAGCGTAGTGTCCGGCGGGAGCGTAGATACGCAGTATTTT. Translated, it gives CASSVVSGGSVDTQYF. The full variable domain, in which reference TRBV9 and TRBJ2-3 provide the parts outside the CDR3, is DSGVTQTPKHLITATGQRVTLRCSPRSGDLSVYWYQQSLDQGLQFLIQYYNGEERAKGNILERFSAQQFPDLHSELNLSSLELGDSALYFCASSVVSGGSVDTQYFGPGTRLTVL.

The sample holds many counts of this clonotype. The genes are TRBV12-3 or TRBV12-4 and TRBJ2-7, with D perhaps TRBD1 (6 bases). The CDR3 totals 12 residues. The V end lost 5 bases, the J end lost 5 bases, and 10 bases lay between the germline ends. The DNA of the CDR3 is TGTGCCAGCAGTCCCCGGACAGACGAGCAGTACTTC. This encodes CASSPRTDEQYF.

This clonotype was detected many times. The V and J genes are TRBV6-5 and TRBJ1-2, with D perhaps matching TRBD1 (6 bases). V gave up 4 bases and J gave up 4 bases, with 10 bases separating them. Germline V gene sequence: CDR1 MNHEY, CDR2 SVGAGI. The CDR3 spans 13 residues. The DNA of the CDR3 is TGTGCCAGCAGTTGGGGGGGCACCTATGGCTACACCTTC. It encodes CASSWGGTYGYTF.

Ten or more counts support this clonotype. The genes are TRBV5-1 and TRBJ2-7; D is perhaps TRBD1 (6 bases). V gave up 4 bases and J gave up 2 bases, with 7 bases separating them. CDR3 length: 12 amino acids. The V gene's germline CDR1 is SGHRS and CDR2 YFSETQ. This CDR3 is CASSRDTYEQYF. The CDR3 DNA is TGCGCCAGCAGCCGGGACACCTACGAGCAGTACTTC. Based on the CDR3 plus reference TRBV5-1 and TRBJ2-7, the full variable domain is KAGVTQTPRYLIKTRGQQVTLSCSPISGHRSVSWYQQTPGQGLQFLFEYFSETQRNKGNFPGRFSGRQFSNSRSEMNVSTLELGDSALYLCASSRDTYEQYFGPGTRLTVT.

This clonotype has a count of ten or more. The CDR3 bases are TGTGCCAGCAGCTTATCCGCGGGCTACACCGGGGAGCTGTTTTTT. Translated, it gives CASSLSAGYTGELFF. The rearrangement links TRBV7-8 to TRBJ2-2, with TRBD2 as a possible D gene (5 bases). The CDR3 contains 15 residues. V lost 2 bases and J lost 3, with 10 bases in between. The germline V gene encodes CDR1 SGHVS and CDR2 FQNEAQ. Supplemented by reference TRBV7-8 and TRBJ2-2, the full variable domain reads GAGVSQSPRYKVAKRGQDVALRCDPISGHVSLFWYQQALGQGPEFLTYFQNEAQLDKSGLPSDRFFAERPEGSVSTLKIQRTQQEDSAVYLCASSLSAGYTGELFFGEGSRLTVL.

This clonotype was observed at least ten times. CDR3 sequence: CASSQFQGRPDTQYF. The DNA for the CDR3 is TGCGCCAGCAGCCAGTTTCAGGGGAGGCCAGATACGCAGTATTTT. The J gene is TRBJ2-3, the V gene TRBV4-1; perhaps D is TRBD1 or TRBD2 (6 bases each). V lost 3 bases and J lost 4, with 14 bases in between. The CDR3 has 15 amino acids. CDR1 and CDR2 from the germline V gene are MGHRA and YSYEKL.

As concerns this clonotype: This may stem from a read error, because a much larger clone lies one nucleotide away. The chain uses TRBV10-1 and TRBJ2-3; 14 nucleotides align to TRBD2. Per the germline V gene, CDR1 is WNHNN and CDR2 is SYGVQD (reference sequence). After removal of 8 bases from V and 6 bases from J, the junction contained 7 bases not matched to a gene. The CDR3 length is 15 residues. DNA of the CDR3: TGCGCCAGCTTCGGGACTAGCGGGGGTATGGATACGCAGTATTTT. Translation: CASFGTSGGMDTQYF.

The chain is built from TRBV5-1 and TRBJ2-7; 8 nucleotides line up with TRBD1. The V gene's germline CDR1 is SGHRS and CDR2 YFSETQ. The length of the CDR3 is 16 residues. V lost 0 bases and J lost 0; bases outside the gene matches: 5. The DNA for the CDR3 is TGCGCCAGCAGCTTGGACGGGGACAGGTTCTCCTACGAGCAGTACTTC. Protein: CASSLDGDRFSYEQYF.

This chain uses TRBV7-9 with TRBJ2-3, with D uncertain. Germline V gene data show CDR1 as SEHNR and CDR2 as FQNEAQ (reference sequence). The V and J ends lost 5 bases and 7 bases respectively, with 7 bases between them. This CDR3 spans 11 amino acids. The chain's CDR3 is CASSPQNTQYF. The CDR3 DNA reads TGTGCCAGCAGCCCACAAAATACGCAGTATTTT. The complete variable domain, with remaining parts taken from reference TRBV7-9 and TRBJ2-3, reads DTGVSQNPRHKITKRGQNVTFRCDPISEHNRLYWYRQTLGQGPEFLTYFQNEAQLEKSRLLSDRFSAERPKGSFSTLEIQRTEQGDSAMYLCASSPQNTQYFGPGTRLTVL.

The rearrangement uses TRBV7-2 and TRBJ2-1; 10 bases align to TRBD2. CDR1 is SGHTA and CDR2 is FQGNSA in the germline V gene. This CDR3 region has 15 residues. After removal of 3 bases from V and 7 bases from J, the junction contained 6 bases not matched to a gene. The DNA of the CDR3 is TGTGCCAGCAGCTTCATAGCGGGGGGCCGGAATGAGCAGTTCTTC. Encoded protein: CASSFIAGGRNEQFF. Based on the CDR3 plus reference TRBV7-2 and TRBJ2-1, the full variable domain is GAGVSQSPSNKVTEKGKDVELRCDPISGHTALYWYRQSLGQGLEFLIYFQGNSAPDKSGLPSDRFSAERTGGSVSTLTIQRTQQEDSAVYLCASSFIAGGRNEQFFGPGTRLTVL.

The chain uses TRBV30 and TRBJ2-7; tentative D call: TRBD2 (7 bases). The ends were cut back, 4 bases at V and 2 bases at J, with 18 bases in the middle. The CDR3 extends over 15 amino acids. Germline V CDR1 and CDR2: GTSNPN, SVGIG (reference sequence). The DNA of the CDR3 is TGTGCCTGGAATCCTGTGGGGAGGGGGGCCTACGAGCAGTACTTC. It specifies CAWNPVGRGAYEQYF.

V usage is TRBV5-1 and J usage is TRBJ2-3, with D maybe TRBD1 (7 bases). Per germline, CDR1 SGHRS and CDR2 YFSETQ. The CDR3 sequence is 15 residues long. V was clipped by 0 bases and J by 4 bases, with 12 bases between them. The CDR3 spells CASSLEGRGADTQYF. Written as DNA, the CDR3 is TGCGCCAGCAGCTTGGAGGGCAGGGGGGCAGATACGCAGTATTTT.

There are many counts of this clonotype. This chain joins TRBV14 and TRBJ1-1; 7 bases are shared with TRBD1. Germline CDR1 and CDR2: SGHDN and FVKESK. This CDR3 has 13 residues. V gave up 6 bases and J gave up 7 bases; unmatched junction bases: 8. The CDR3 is CASRPSGTVEAFF. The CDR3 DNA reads TGTGCCAGCAGGCCCTCCGGGACAGTTGAAGCTTTCTTT.

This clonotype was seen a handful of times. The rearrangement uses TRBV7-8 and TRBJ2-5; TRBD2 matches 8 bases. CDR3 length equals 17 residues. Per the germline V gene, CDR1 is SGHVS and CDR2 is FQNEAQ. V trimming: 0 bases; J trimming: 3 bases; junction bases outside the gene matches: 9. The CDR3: CASSLARLGLEKETQYF. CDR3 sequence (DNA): TGTGCCAGCAGCTTAGCCCGATTGGGACTAGAAAAAGAGACCCAGTACTTC.

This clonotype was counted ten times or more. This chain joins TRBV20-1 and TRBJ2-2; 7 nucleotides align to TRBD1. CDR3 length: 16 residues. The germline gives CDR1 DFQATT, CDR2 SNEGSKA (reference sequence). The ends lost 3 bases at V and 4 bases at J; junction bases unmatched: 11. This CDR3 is CSARDTQGIPTGELFF. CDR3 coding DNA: TGCAGTGCTAGGGATACACAGGGGATACCCACCGGGGAGCTGTTTTTT.

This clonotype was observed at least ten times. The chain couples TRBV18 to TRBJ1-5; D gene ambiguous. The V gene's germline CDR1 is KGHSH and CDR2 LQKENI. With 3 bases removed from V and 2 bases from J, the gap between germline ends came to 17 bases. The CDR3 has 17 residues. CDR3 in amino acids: CASSPERAPRGNQPQHF. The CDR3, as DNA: TGTGCCAGCTCACCTGAAAGGGCCCCCCGGGGCAATCAGCCCCAGCATTTT.

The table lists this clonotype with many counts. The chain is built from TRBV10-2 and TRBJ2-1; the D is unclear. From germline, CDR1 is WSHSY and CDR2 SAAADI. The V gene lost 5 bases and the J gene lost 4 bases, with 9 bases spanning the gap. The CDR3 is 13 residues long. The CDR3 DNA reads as TGCGCCAGCAGTCCGTACAGATACAATGAGCAGTTCTTC. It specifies CASSPYRYNEQFF.

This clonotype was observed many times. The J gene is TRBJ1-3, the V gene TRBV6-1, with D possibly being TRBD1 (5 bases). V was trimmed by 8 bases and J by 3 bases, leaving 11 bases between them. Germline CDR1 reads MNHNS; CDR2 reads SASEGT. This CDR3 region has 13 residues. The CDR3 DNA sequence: TGTGCCAGCCTTCTAGGGGATGGAAACACCATATATTTT. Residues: CASLLGDGNTIYF.

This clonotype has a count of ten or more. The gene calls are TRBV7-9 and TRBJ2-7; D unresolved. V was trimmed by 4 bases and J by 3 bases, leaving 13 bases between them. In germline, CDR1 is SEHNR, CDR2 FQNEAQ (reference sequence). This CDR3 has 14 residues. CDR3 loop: CASSYAPVNYEQYF. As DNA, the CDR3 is TGTGCCAGCAGCTATGCCCCAGTAAACTACGAGCAGTACTTC.

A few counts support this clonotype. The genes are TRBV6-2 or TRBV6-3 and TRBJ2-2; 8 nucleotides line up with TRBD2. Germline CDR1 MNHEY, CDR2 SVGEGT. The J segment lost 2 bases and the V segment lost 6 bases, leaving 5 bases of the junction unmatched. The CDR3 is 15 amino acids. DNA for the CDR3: TGTGCCAGCAGAGAGCGGGGGCCTAACACCGGGGAGCTGTTTTTT. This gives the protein CASRERGPNTGELFF.

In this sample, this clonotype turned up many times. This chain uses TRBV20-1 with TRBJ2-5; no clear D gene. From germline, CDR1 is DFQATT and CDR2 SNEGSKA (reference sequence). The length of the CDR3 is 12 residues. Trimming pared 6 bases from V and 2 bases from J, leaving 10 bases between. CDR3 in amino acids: CSAARVQETQYF. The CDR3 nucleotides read TGCAGTGCCGCCCGGGTACAAGAGACCCAGTACTTC.

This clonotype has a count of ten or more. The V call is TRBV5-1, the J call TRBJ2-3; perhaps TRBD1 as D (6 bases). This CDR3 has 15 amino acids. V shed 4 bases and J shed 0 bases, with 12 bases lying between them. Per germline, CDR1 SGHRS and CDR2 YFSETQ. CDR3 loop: CASSDGQPSTDTQYF. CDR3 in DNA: TGCGCCAGCAGCGACGGACAGCCTAGCACAGATACGCAGTATTTT.

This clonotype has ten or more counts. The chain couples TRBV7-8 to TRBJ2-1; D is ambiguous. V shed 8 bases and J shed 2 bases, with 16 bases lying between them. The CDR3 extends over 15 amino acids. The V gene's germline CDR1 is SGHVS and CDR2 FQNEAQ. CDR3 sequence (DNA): TGTGCCAGCCTGTTTCTCCCCGACGCCTACAATGAGCAGTTCTTC. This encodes CASLFLPDAYNEQFF. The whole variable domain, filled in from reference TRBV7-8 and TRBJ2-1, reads GAGVSQSPRYKVAKRGQDVALRCDPISGHVSLFWYQQALGQGPEFLTYFQNEAQLDKSGLPSDRFFAERPEGSVSTLKIQRTQQEDSAVYLCASLFLPDAYNEQFFGPGTRLTVL.

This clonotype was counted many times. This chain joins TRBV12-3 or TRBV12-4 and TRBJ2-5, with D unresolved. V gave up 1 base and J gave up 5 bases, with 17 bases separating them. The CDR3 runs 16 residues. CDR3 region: CASSLGNPLRTETQYF. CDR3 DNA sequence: TGTGCCAGCAGTTTAGGCAATCCCCTCCGAACGGAGACCCAGTACTTC.

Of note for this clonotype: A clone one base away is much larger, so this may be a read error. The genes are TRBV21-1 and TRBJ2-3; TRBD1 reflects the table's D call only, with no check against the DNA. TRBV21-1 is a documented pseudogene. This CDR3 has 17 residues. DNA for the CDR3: TGTGCCGGCACTACCCCTCAGGGGCCGGTAAAGAGTGATACGCAGTATTTT. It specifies CAGTTPQGPVKSDTQYF.

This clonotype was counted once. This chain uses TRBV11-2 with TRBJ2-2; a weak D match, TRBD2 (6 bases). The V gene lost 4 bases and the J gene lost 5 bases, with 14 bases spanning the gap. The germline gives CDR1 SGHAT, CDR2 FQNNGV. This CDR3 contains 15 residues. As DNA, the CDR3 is TGTGCCAGCAGCTATCGGCCGGGGGTTACCGGGGAGCTGTTTTTT. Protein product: CASSYRPGVTGELFF.